Presented here are 10 T cell receptor beta chains from one specimen sequenced in a study of blood T cells in healthy people across ages. A second PCR, run for 7 to 11 cycles, used a sample-barcoded 5' primer plus a J-beta primer mix. TCRdb reprocessed the 5' RACE reads with MiXCR, giving one entry per CDR3 protein. The sample records around 580,000 distinct CDR3 sequences, around half being singletons. The sample comprised blood. Source of these receptors: an elderly man in good health.

The rearrangement uses TRBV5-1 and TRBJ2-1, with TRBD2 matching over 7 bases. The CDR3 spans 15 residues. Germline assignment: CDR1 SGHRS and CDR2 YFSETQ. Trimming cost V 4 bases and J 1 base; bases outside gene matches: 5. CDR3 sequence (DNA): TGCGCCAGCAGCAACAGCGGGGAATCCTACAATGAGCAGTTCTTC. Translating it yields CASSNSGESYNEQFF.

This clonotype was observed a few times. The V and J genes are TRBV20-1 and TRBJ2-7, with TRBD2 as a possible D gene (6 bases). This CDR3 has 14 residues. Germline CDR1 is DFQATT and CDR2 is SNEGSKA (reference sequence). The V end was cut by 3 bases, the J end by 2 bases, with 14 bases between. Written as DNA, the CDR3 is TGCAGTGCTAGTAGCGGCCTTATAACCTACGAGCAGTACTTC. Translating it yields CSASSGLITYEQYF.

This clonotype was recorded only once. The CDR3 is CASSFQGTPRNEQFF. The DNA for the CDR3 is TGTGCCAGCAGCTTCCAGGGGACCCCTAGGAATGAGCAGTTCTTC. The chain combines TRBV7-3 with TRBJ2-1, with D possibly matching TRBD1 (6 bases). Germline CDR1 reads SGHTA; CDR2 reads FQGTGA. This CDR3 region has 15 residues. The V and J ends lost 3 bases and 7 bases respectively, with 16 bases between them.

This clonotype was seen a few times. J is TRBJ2-7 and V is TRBV10-3; D call uncertain. The germline gives CDR1 ENHRY, CDR2 SYGVKD. The V and J ends lost 0 bases and 0 bases respectively, with 6 bases between them. The CDR3 spans 14 residues. CDR3 sequence reads: CAISESQGSYEQYF. CDR3 in DNA: TGTGCCATCAGTGAGTCCCAAGGCTCCTACGAGCAGTACTTC.

The table lists this clonotype with a few counts. The V gene is TRBV7-9, the J gene TRBJ2-3, with unresolved D. V gave up 5 bases and J gave up 2 bases, with 5 bases separating them. Germline CDR1 is SEHNR and CDR2 is FQNEAQ (reference sequence). The CDR3 covers 12 residues. CDR3: CASSDPTDTQYF. The CDR3 DNA follows: TGTGCCAGCAGCGACCCCACAGATACGCAGTATTTT. Filled out from reference TRBV7-9 and TRBJ2-3, the complete variable domain reads DTGVSQNPRHKITKRGQNVTFRCDPISEHNRLYWYRQTLGQGPEFLTYFQNEAQLEKSRLLSDRFSAERPKGSFSTLEIQRTEQGDSAMYLCASSDPTDTQYFGPGTRLTVL.

This rearrangement joins TRBV9 to TRBJ2-3; 9 bases fit TRBD1. The germline CDR1 and CDR2 sequences are SGDLS and YYNGEE. There are 15 residues in the CDR3. Losses at the gene ends were 4 bases for V and 5 bases for J; bases not matched to a gene: 8. CDR3 sequence: CASSFRTGEIDTQYF. The CDR3 bases are TGTGCCAGCAGCTTTAGGACAGGGGAGATAGATACGCAGTATTTT.

This clonotype was detected many times. The chain links TRBV5-1 to TRBJ2-1; D unresolved. Germline lookup yields CDR1 SGHRS and CDR2 YFSETQ. Deletions cut 0 bases from V and 8 bases from J, with 9 bases between. The CDR3 contains 13 residues. The CDR3 DNA follows: TGCGCCAGCAGCTTGGGTGGGGTCGATGAGCAGTTCTTC. Its translation: CASSLGGVDEQFF.

This chain connects TRBV7-9 to TRBJ1-4; 7 bases match TRBD1. CDR1 is SEHNR, CDR2 FQNEAQ, per germline (reference sequence). The CDR3 has 16 amino acids. The V gene end was trimmed by 2 bases and the J gene end by 6 bases; junction bases not matched to a gene: 9. As DNA, the CDR3 is TGTGCCAGCAGCTTACAGGGCAGGGGGTTCGATGAAAAACTGTTTTTT. It codes for CASSLQGRGFDEKLFF.

The CDR3 DNA is TGTGCCAGCAATCCCGGGGGGCGCGACTATGGCTACACCTTC. It is translated as CASNPGGRDYGYTF. The chain is built from TRBV7-2 and TRBJ1-2; a weak D match, TRBD1 (6 bases). The germline V and J ends were trimmed by 7 bases and 3 bases, with 15 bases remaining between them. This CDR3 is built from 14 residues. CDR1 is SGHTA, CDR2 FQGNSA, per germline.

This clonotype was seen a handful of times. The chain joins TRBV20-1 to TRBJ1-4; the D gene is possibly TRBD1 (6 bases). This CDR3 contains 15 residues. Germline values: CDR1 DFQATT, CDR2 SNEGSKA (reference sequence). V was shortened by 4 bases and J by 7 bases, with 19 bases between the two germline ends. The CDR3 reads CSATGGALYGEKLFF. CDR3 DNA sequence: TGCAGTGCTACGGGGGGGGCCTTATACGGTGAAAAACTGTTTTTT.